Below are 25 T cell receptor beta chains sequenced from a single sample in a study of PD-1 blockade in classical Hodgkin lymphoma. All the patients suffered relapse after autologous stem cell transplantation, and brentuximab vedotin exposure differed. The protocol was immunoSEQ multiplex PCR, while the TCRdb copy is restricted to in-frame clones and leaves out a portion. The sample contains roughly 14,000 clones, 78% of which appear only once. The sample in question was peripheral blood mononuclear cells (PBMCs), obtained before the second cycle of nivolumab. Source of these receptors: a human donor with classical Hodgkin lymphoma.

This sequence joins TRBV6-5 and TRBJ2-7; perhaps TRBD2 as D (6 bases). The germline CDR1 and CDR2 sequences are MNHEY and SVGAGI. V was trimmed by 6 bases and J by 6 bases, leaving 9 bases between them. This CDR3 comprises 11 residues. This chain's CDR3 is CASSLGGEQYF. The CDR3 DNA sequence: TGTGCCAGCAGCTTGGGAGGCGAGCAGTACTTC.

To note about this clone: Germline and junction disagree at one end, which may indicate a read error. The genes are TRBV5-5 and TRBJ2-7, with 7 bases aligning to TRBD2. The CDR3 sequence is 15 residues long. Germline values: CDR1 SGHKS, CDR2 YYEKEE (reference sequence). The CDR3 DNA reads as TGCGCCAGCAGCCAAGCGGGGCAGTGGTACTACGAGCAGTACTTC. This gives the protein CASSQAGQWYYEQYF.

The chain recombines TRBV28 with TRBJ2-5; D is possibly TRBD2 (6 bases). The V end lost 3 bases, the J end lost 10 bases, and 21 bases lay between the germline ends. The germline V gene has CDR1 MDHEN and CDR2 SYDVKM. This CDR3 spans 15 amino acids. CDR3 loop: CASSFLDSGLKDQYF. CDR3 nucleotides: TGTGCCAGCAGTTTCCTCGACAGCGGGCTGAAGGACCAGTACTTC.

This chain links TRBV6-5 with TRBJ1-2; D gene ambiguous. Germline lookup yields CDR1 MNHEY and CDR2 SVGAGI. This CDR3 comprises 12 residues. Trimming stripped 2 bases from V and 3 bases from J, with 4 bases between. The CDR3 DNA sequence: TGTGCCAGCAGTTACGGCGACTATGGCTACACCTTC. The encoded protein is CASSYGDYGYTF.

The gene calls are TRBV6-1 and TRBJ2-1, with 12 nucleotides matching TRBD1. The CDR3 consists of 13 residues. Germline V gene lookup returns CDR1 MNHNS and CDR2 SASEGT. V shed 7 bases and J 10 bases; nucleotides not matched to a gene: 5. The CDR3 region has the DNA TGTGCCAGCACGGGACAGGGGGCAGGCGAGCAGTTCTTC. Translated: CASTGQGAGEQFF.

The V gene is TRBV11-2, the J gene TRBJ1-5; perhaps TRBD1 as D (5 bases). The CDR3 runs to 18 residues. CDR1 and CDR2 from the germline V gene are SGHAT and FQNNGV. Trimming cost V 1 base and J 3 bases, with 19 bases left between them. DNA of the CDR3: TGTGCCAGCAGCTTAGGACGTGGGGGACGGTCGGACAATCAGCCCCAGCATTTT. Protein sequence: CASSLGRGGRSDNQPQHF. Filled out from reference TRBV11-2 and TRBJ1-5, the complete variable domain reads EAGVAQSPRYKIIEKRQSVAFWCNPISGHATLYWYQQILGQGPKLLIQFQNNGVVDDSQLPKDRFSAERLKGVDSTLKIQPAKLEDSAVYLCASSLGRGGRSDNQPQHFGDGTRLSIL.

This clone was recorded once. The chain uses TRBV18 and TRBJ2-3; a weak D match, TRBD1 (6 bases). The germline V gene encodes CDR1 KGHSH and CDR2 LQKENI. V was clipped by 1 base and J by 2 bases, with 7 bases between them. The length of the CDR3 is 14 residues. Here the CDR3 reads CASSPRDITDTQYF. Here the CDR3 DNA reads TGTGCCAGCTCACCACGGGACATCACAGATACGCAGTATTTT. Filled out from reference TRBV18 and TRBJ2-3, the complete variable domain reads NAGVMQNPRHLVRRRGQEARLRCSPMKGHSHVYWYRQLPEEGLKFMVYLQKENIIDESGMPKERFSAEFPKEGPSILRIQQVVRGDSAAYFCASSPRDITDTQYFGPGTRLTVL.

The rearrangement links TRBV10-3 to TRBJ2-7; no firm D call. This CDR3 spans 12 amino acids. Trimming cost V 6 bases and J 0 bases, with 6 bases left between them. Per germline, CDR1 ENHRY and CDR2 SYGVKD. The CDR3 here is CAISPHSYEQYF. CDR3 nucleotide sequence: TGTGCCATCAGCCCCCACTCCTACGAGCAGTACTTC.

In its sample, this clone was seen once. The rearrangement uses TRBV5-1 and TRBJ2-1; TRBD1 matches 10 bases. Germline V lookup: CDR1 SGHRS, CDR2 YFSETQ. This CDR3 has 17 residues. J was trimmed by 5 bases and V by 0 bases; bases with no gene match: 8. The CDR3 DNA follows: TGCGCCAGCAGCTTGGTCAGGGGACAGGGGTTGGACAATGAGCAGTTCTTC. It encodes CASSLVRGQGLDNEQFF. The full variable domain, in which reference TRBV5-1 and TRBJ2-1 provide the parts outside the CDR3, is KAGVTQTPRYLIKTRGQQVTLSCSPISGHRSVSWYQQTPGQGLQFLFEYFSETQRNKGNFPGRFSGRQFSNSRSEMNVSTLELGDSALYLCASSLVRGQGLDNEQFFGPGTRLTVL.

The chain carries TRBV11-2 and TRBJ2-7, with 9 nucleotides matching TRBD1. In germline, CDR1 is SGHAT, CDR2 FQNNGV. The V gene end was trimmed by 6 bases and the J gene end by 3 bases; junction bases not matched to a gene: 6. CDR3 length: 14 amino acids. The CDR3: CASRNPGQGYEQYF. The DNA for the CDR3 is TGTGCCAGCAGAAATCCGGGACAGGGCTACGAGCAGTACTTC.

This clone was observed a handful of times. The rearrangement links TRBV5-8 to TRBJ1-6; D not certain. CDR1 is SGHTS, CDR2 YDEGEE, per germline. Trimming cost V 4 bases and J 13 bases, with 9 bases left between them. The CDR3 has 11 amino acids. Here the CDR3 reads CASSPVRPLHF. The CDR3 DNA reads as TGTGCCAGCAGCCCCGTGAGGCCCCTCCACTTT.

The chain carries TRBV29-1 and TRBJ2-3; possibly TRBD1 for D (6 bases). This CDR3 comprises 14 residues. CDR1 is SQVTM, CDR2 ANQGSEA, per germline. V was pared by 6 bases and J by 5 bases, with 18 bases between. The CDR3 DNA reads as TGCAGCGTCGGTGTGGGGGACACGAGAGATACGCAGTATTTT. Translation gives CSVGVGDTRDTQYF.

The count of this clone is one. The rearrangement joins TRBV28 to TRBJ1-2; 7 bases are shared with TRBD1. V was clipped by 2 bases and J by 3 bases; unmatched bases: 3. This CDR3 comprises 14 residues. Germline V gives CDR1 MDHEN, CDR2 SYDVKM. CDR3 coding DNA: TGTGCCAGCAGTTTAGACAGGGTTGACTATGGCTACACCTTC. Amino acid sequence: CASSLDRVDYGYTF.

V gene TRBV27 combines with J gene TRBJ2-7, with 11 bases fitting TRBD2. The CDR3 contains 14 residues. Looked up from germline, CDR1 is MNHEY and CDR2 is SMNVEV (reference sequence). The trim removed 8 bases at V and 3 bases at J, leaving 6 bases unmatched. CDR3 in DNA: TGTGCCAGCTCCCCTGGACTAGCGGGCTACGAGCAGTACTTC. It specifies CASSPGLAGYEQYF.

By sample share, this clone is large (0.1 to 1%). Here the CDR3 DNA reads TGTGCCAGCGCGCGGTTGGGTGAAAAACTGTTTTTT. As protein: CASARLGEKLFF. The V gene is TRBV27, the J gene TRBJ1-4; D ambiguous. Trimming cost V 8 bases and J 7 bases, with 11 bases left between them. In germline, CDR1 is MNHEY, CDR2 SMNVEV (reference sequence). The CDR3 runs to 12 residues.

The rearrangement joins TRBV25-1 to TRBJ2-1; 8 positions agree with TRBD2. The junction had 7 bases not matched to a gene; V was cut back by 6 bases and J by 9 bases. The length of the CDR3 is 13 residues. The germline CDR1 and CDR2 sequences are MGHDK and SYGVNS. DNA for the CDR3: TGTGCCAGCAGCACACTGGCGGGGGGTGAGCAGTTCTTC. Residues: CASSTLAGGEQFF.

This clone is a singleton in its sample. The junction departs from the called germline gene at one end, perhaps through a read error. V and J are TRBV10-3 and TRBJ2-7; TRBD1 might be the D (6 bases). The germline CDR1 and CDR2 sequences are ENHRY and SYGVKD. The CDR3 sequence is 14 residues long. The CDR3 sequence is CASSEFGQPYEQYF. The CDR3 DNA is TGTGCCAGCAGTGAGTTTGGACAGCCCTACGAGCAGTACTTC.

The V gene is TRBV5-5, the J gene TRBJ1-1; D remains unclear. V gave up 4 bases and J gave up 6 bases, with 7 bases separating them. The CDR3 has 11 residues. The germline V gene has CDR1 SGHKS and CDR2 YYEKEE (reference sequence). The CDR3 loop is CASSAPPEAFF. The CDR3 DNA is TGTGCCAGCAGCGCCCCGCCTGAAGCTTTCTTT. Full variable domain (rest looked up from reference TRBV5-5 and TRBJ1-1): DAGVTQSPTHLIKTRGQQVTLRCSPISGHKSVSWYQQVLGQGPQFIFQYYEKEERGRGNFPDRFSARQFPNYSSELNVNALLLGDSALYLCASSAPPEAFFGQGTRLTVV.

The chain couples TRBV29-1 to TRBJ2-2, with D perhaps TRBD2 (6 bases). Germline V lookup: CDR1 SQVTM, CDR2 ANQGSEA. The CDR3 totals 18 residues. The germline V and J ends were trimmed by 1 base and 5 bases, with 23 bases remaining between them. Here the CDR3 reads CSVEVERVEGSITGELFF. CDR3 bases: TGCAGCGTTGAAGTAGAAAGGGTGGAGGGCTCGATTACCGGGGAGCTGTTTTTT.

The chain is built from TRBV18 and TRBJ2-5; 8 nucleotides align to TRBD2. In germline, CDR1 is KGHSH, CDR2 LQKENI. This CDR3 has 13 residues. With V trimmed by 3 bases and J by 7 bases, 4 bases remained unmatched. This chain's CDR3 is CASSPREGGTQYF. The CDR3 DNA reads TGTGCCAGCTCACCCCGGGAGGGGGGGACCCAGTACTTC.

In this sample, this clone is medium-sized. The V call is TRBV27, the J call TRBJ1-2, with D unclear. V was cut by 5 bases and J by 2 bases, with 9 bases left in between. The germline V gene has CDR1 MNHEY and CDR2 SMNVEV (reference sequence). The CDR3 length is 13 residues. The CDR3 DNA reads TGTGCCAGCAGTGCGGCAGCCAACTATGGCTACACCTTC. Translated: CASSAAANYGYTF.

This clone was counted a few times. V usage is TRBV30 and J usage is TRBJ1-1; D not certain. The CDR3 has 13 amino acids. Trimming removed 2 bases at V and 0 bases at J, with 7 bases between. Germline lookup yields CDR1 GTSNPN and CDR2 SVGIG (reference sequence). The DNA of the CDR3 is TGTGCCTGGAGTCGCCAGATGAACACTGAAGCTTTCTTT. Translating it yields CAWSRQMNTEAFF.

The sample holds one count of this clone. CDR3 DNA: TGTGCCAGCAGCCCAAGACAGGTTACCGATTCACCCCTCCACTTT. Its protein is CASSPRQVTDSPLHF. The chain uses TRBV5-4 and TRBJ1-6; TRBD1 might be the D (6 bases). V lost 4 bases, J lost 8 bases, and 16 bases lay in between. The CDR3 runs 15 residues. The germline V gene has CDR1 SGHNT and CDR2 YYREEE (reference sequence).

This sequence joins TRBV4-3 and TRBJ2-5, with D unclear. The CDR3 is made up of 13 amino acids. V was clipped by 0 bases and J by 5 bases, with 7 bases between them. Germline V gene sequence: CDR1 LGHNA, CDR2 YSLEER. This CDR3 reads CASSQDRVETQYF. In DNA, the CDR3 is TGCGCCAGCAGCCAAGATCGGGTGGAGACCCAGTACTTC.

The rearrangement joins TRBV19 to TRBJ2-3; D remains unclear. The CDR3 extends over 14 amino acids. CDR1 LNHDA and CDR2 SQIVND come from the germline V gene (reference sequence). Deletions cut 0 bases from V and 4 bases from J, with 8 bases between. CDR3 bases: TGTGCCAGTAGTATAGATCATGGCGCAGATACGCAGTATTTT. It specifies CASSIDHGADTQYF.